This is a list of T cell receptor beta chains from one sample in a study of control samples from healthy donors and cancer patients. Sequencing was performed with immunoSEQ multiplex PCR; in TCRdb, only in-frame clones are kept and a portion is missing. The sample yields some 130,000 clones, less than 90% seen once. The material sequenced was blood. The receptors originated from a woman in her thirties in good health. Each CDR3 is given with its conserved first and last residue.

TRBJ2-3 | TRBV7-9 | CASSLGGSADTQYF
TRBJ2-1 | TRBV21-1 | CASSKGDPFSYNEQFF
TRBJ1-3 | TRBV2 | CASSGFASGNTIYF
TRBJ1-2 | TRBV6-5 | CASSYSGQGDSGYTF
TRBJ2-1 | TRBV27 | CASSVALGRQGEQFF
TRBJ1-2 | TRBV12-3/TRBV12-4 | CASRTPRTGGYTF
TRBJ2-1 | TRBV3-1/TRBV3-2 | CASSQWGPNEQFF
TRBJ2-3 | TRBV7-3 | CASSLTDMDTQYF
TRBJ2-4 | TRBV3-1/TRBV3-2 | CASSQEGEVQYF
TRBJ2-7 | TRBV18 | CASSPPSGRSREQYF
TRBJ2-1 | TRBV11-3 | CASSLVSSGRYNEQFF
TRBJ2-7 | TRBV6-6 | CASSSSGRRYEQYF
TRBJ1-1 | TRBV4-2 | CASSQDGEGTGTEAFF
TRBJ2-5 | TRBV7-2 | CASSVTSGRQETQYF
TRBJ1-1 | TRBV6-5 | CASSSAGGGSTEAFF
TRBJ1-2 | TRBV12-3/TRBV12-4 | CASSRQGDYGYTF
TRBJ1-5 | TRBV5-1 | CASSLGGNSNQPQHF
TRBJ1-2 | TRBV19 | CASSIGAFAGYGYTF
TRBJ2-7 | TRBV7-8 | CASSFLAGDYNEQYF
TRBJ2-7 | TRBV10-1 | CASTLNRGPYRIPSSYEQYF
TRBJ2-1 | TRBV7-3 | CASSFRAGGGEQFF
TRBJ1-6 | TRBV25-1 | CASSDRVYGSPLHF
TRBJ2-3 | TRBV28 | CASSLPSGEFTDTQYF
TRBJ2-1 | TRBV7-3 | CASSQGFYNEQFF
TRBJ1-2 | TRBV7-2 | CASSSRAGTVYGYTF
TRBJ1-5 | TRBV6-2/TRBV6-3 | CASSYVGTSNQPQHF
TRBJ1-6 | TRBV3-1/TRBV3-2 | CASSQVLNNSPLHF
TRBJ1-4 | TRBV11-2 | CASSDRGGPNEKLFF
TRBJ1-2 | TRBV19 | CASSGQGDLYGYTF
TRBJ2-1 | TRBV5-1 | CASSLVLAGGPGEQFF
TRBJ2-7 | TRBV5-1 | CASSSRSDSYEQYF
TRBJ2-2 | TRBV10-3 | CAISELGSTGELFF
TRBJ1-6 | TRBV3-1/TRBV3-2 | CASSQDMLFDSPLHF
TRBJ1-1 | TRBV3-1/TRBV3-2 | CASSLALQGEAFF
TRBJ1-1 | TRBV2 | CASERERVTEAFF
TRBJ2-7 | TRBV7-2 | CASSSGLAVSYEQYF
TRBJ1-1 | TRBV29-1 | CSVDRLGTEAFF
TRBJ1-1 | TRBV7-3 | CASSLTGGGRTEAFF
TRBJ1-4 | TRBV7-9 | CASSLSTDNEKLFF
TRBJ1-5 | TRBV18 | CASSPQQGYSNQPQHF
TRBJ1-6 | TRBV7-9 | CASSLLAGGSPLHF
TRBJ1-6 | TRBV21-1 | CASTLRQGAVSNSPLHF
TRBJ2-2 | TRBV14 | CASSQETTLLRGGELFF
TRBJ1-1 | TRBV6-5 | CASSYGGARSTEAFF
TRBJ1-1 | TRBV7-8 | CASSSPPPSTGTEAFF
TRBJ1-3 | TRBV2 | CASRLYNTIYF
TRBJ2-7 | TRBV3-1/TRBV3-2 | CASSRGLAGVGEQYF
TRBJ1-2 | TRBV27 | CASSSPGQGPDKSGYTF
TRBJ1-4 | TRBV7-9 | CASSSSPGQGAEGEKLFF
TRBJ2-5 | TRBV3-1/TRBV3-2 | CASSQASNQETQYF
TRBJ1-1 | TRBV19 | CASSMGAYQNTEAFF
TRBJ2-3 | TRBV5-1 | CASSLEGTDPSGSTDTQYF
TRBJ1-2 | TRBV25-1 | CASSDSRGGYTF
TRBJ2-7 | TRBV28 | CASSLVATGSHEQYF
TRBJ1-4 | TRBV2 | CASSLRQGAEEKLFF
TRBJ2-7 | TRBV9 | CASSGQTGTKTYEQYF
TRBJ2-5 | TRBV14 | CASSQGRSWYQETQYF
TRBJ1-1 | TRBV6-1 | CASSSYMIEAFF